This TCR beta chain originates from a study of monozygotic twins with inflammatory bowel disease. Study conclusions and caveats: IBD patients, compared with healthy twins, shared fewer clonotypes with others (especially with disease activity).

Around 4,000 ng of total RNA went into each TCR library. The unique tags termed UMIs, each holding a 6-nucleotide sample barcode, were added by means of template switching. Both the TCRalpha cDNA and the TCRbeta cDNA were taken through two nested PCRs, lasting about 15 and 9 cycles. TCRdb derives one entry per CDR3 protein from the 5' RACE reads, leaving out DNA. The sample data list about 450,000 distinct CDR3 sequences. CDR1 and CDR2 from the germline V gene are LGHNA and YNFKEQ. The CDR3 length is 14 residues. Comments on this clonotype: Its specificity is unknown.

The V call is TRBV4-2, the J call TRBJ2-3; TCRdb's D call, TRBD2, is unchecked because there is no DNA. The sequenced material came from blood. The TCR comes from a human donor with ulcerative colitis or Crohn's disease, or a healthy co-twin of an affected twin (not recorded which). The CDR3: CASGLAMRPDTQYF.